The 22 T cell receptor beta chains in this list originate from one sample, sequenced in a study of follicular helper T cells after annual influenza vaccination (dated by TCRdb to 2016 to 2017). The time point label here, explained by the study, means: 2015-2016 season, 7 days after influenza vaccination. Receptors were amplified or captured by the immunoSEQ multiplex PCR assay. Entries here come from immuneACCESS through TCRdb and include only in-frame sequences with V and J called. Some clones fail to appear in such tables; in the studies checked, an unresolved V gene covers under half of the shortfall, and the cause of the remainder is unknown. Here the sample has over 6,000 clones; 82% occur a single time. Of the sample, over 1.1% is held by the ten largest clones. The source material was CXCR5- memory CD4+ T cells sorted from blood, sampled 7 days after influenza vaccination. The intended sense of this specimen's cell subset or site label: CXCR5- memory CD4 T cells. The receptors were sampled from an adult who received the influenza vaccine.

The CDR3 DNA follows: TGTGCCATCAGTGAGTCTAAGGGGGGTCAGCCCCAGCATTTT. Protein product: CAISESKGGQPQHF. This chain connects TRBV10-3 to TRBJ1-5, with D possibly being TRBD1 (6 bases). The germline CDR1 and CDR2 sequences are ENHRY and SYGVKD. CDR3 length: 14 residues. V was shortened by 0 bases and J by 6 bases, with 9 bases between the two germline ends.

The rearrangement joins TRBV2 to TRBJ1-5, with D perhaps matching TRBD1 (6 bases). The CDR3 consists of 16 residues. CDR1 is SNHLY and CDR2 is FYNNEI in the germline V gene. Trimming removed 3 bases from V and 2 bases from J, with 14 bases in between. As DNA, the CDR3 is TGTGCCAGCAGTGAGTTTGGGGGGCTGGGCAATCAGCCCCAGCATTTT. It translates to CASSEFGGLGNQPQHF.

CDR3 amino acids: CASSSRGQLIEAFF. CDR3 bases: TGTGCCAGCAGCTCAAGGGGCCAATTAATTGAAGCTTTCTTT. V is TRBV7-2 and J is TRBJ1-1; possible D gene TRBD1, 5 bases. The ends were cut back, 4 bases at V and 7 bases at J, with 16 bases in the middle. Germline values: CDR1 SGHTA, CDR2 FQGNSA. The CDR3 totals 14 residues.

The CDR3 loop reads CASSQDRSGGAVKNIQYF. The CDR3 DNA follows: TGCGCCAGCAGCCAAGATCGTAGCGGGGGGGCCGTTAAAAACATTCAGTACTTC. V is TRBV4-1 and J is TRBJ2-4, with 11 bases fitting TRBD2. The CDR3 contains 18 residues. Germline trimming cut 0 bases from V and 4 bases from J; bases unmatched to any gene: 8. Germline V CDR1 and CDR2: MGHRA, YSYEKL.

J is TRBJ1-4 and V is TRBV27, with TRBD1 matching over 8 bases. CDR3 length equals 15 residues. V shed 5 bases, J shed 6 bases, and the junction held 8 bases outside the gene matches. Germline V gene sequence: CDR1 MNHEY, CDR2 SMNVEV (reference sequence). Here the CDR3 reads CASSLRQGPYEKLFF. In DNA form, the CDR3 reads TGTGCCAGCAGTCTCAGACAGGGGCCGTATGAAAAACTGTTTTTT.

The V gene is TRBV27, the J gene TRBJ2-2; D tentatively reads TRBD1 or TRBD2 (5 bases each). Germline loops: CDR1 MNHEY, CDR2 SMNVEV (reference sequence). V was pared by 6 bases and J by 1 base, with 12 bases between. This CDR3 is 15 amino acids long. CDR3 amino acids: CASRVGTLNTGELFF. The CDR3 bases are TGTGCCAGCAGAGTCGGGACGTTGAACACCGGGGAGCTGTTTTTT.

The chain joins TRBV7-2 to TRBJ1-2, with D hard to call. Trimming pared 2 bases from V and 5 bases from J, leaving 6 bases between. Germline V gene data show CDR1 as SGHTA and CDR2 as FQGNSA. This CDR3 is 12 amino acids long. The CDR3 loop is CASSLSSYGYTF. The CDR3 region has the DNA TGTGCCAGCAGCTTAAGCTCATATGGCTACACCTTC. Using reference TRBV7-2 and TRBJ1-2 for the parts outside the CDR3, the full variable domain is GAGVSQSPSNKVTEKGKDVELRCDPISGHTALYWYRQSLGQGLEFLIYFQGNSAPDKSGLPSDRFSAERTGGSVSTLTIQRTQQEDSAVYLCASSLSSYGYTFGSGTRLTVV.

In its sample, this clone was seen once. The V gene is TRBV6-1, the J gene TRBJ2-1; TRBD2 matches 12 bases. The germline V gene encodes CDR1 MNHNS and CDR2 SASEGT. Trimming took 7 bases from V and 5 from J; bases not matched to a gene: 3. CDR3 length equals 14 residues. CDR3 region: CASIGLAGNNEQFF. The CDR3 DNA follows: TGTGCCAGCATCGGACTAGCGGGAAACAATGAGCAGTTCTTC.

The V call is TRBV29-1, the J call TRBJ2-2; possible D gene TRBD1, 5 bases. The CDR3 is made up of 15 amino acids. V lost 3 bases and J 7 bases, leaving 18 bases between the germline ends. The germline gives CDR1 SQVTM, CDR2 ANQGSEA. The CDR3 DNA sequence: TGCAGCGTTGACACCGGTCCAGGGCGGAACGGGGAGCTGTTTTTT. This translates into CSVDTGPGRNGELFF.

The chain employs TRBV12-5 and TRBJ2-2; the match to TRBD1 covers 9 bases. The CDR3 contains 15 residues. Germline loops: CDR1 LGHNT, CDR2 FRNRAP. V shed 4 bases, J shed 1 base, and the junction held 1 base outside the gene matches. The CDR3: CASGSGQGNTGELFF. CDR3 sequence (DNA): TGTGCTAGTGGTTCGGGACAGGGGAACACCGGGGAGCTGTTTTTT.

This chain uses TRBV9 with TRBJ2-7; 9 bases fit TRBD2. Germline V gene lookup returns CDR1 SGDLS and CDR2 YYNGEE. The CDR3 contains 14 residues. Trimming at V came to 4 bases and at J to 6 bases, leaving 8 bases not matched to a gene. CDR3 sequence (DNA): TGTGCCAGCAGCCCGCGTAGTAGCGGGGGCGAGCAGTACTTC. Amino acids: CASSPRSSGGEQYF. The full variable domain, in which reference TRBV9 and TRBJ2-7 provide the parts outside the CDR3, is DSGVTQTPKHLITATGQRVTLRCSPRSGDLSVYWYQQSLDQGLQFLIQYYNGEERAKGNILERFSAQQFPDLHSELNLSSLELGDSALYFCASSPRSSGGEQYFGPGTRLTVT.

This chain joins TRBV19 and TRBJ2-2; TRBD1 aligns across 12 bases. V lost 7 bases, J lost 4 bases, and 13 bases stayed unmatched. The CDR3 has 18 amino acids. Germline V lookup: CDR1 LNHDA, CDR2 SQIVND (reference sequence). The DNA of the CDR3 is TGTGCCAGTAACACCCGGGACAGGGGGCGGTGGGTCACCGGGGAGCTGTTTTTT. As protein: CASNTRDRGRWVTGELFF. Drawing the rest from reference TRBV19 and TRBJ2-2, the complete variable domain is DGGITQSPKYLFRKEGQNVTLSCEQNLNHDAMYWYRQDPGQGLRLIYYSQIVNDFQKGDIAEGYSVSREKKESFPLTVTSAQKNPTAFYLCASNTRDRGRWVTGELFFGEGSRLTVL.

The rearrangement links TRBV29-1 to TRBJ1-2, with D possibly being TRBD1 (5 bases). The CDR3 is 13 residues long. Deletions cut 7 bases from V and 0 bases from J, with 12 bases between. Germline V gives CDR1 SQVTM, CDR2 ANQGSEA. The CDR3 nucleotides are TGCAGCGGTGGGGACGGCGCTAACTATGGCTACACCTTC. Its translation: CSGGDGANYGYTF.

The rearrangement uses TRBV5-1 and TRBJ1-4; D remains ambiguous. This CDR3 spans 15 amino acids. CDR1 is SGHRS and CDR2 is YFSETQ in the germline V gene. V shed 0 bases and J shed 0 bases, with 6 bases lying between them. The CDR3 protein is CASSLAGATNEKLFF. Here the CDR3 DNA reads TGCGCCAGCAGCTTGGCCGGAGCAACTAATGAAAAACTGTTTTTT.

This clone has just a few counts. The V gene is TRBV6-5, the J gene TRBJ2-7; 10 bases are a match to TRBD1. The CDR3 runs 15 residues. CDR1 is MNHEY, CDR2 SVGAGI, per germline. The ends lost 5 bases at V and 2 bases at J; junction bases unmatched: 6. The DNA for the CDR3 is TGTGCCAGCAGTAGTCCCGGACAGGGGGCCTACGAGCAGTACTTC. This codes for CASSSPGQGAYEQYF.

V and J are TRBV5-1 and TRBJ2-3, with 10 bases matching TRBD2. Germline loops: CDR1 SGHRS, CDR2 YFSETQ. The V gene end was trimmed by 4 bases and the J gene end by 6 bases; junction bases not matched to a gene: 5. The CDR3 is 14 residues long. The CDR3 loop reads CASSALAGEDTQYF. The CDR3 nucleotides read TGCGCCAGCAGCGCGCTAGCGGGGGAGGATACGCAGTATTTT.

The chain couples TRBV28 to TRBJ2-1; 8 positions agree with TRBD2. J was trimmed by 3 bases and V by 4 bases; bases with no gene match: 5. This CDR3 contains 15 residues. Germline CDR1 MDHEN, CDR2 SYDVKM. CDR3 protein: CASSSSGTSYNEQFF. In nucleotides, the CDR3 is TGTGCCAGCAGTTCATCCGGGACTAGCTACAATGAGCAGTTCTTC. Variable domain in full (rest from reference TRBV28 and TRBJ2-1): DVKVTQSSRYLVKRTGEKVFLECVQDMDHENMFWYRQDPGLGLRLIYFSYDVKMKEKGDIPEGYSVSREKKERFSLILESASTNQTSMYLCASSSSGTSYNEQFFGPGTRLTVL.

This clone was counted a single time. This rearrangement joins TRBV6-1 to TRBJ2-3; 8 nucleotides line up with TRBD2. Germline CDR1 MNHNS, CDR2 SASEGT. Trimming took 3 bases from V and 6 from J; bases not matched to a gene: 8. CDR3 length: 15 residues. The CDR3 protein is CASSDFGGAKDTQYF. DNA of the CDR3: TGTGCCAGCAGTGATTTCGGGGGGGCTAAGGATACGCAGTATTTT.

The gene calls are TRBV6-4 and TRBJ2-2; 7 bases match TRBD1. Germline CDR1 MRHNA, CDR2 SNTAGT. V was pared by 5 bases and J by 4 bases, with 4 bases of the junction left unmatched. CDR3 length equals 14 residues. In DNA, the CDR3 is TGTGCCAGCAGTAGGGACAGTAGCACCGGGGAGCTGTTTTTT. It encodes CASSRDSSTGELFF.

V usage is TRBV7-9 and J usage is TRBJ1-1; TRBD1 aligns across 7 bases. V lost 4 bases and J lost 4; bases outside the gene matches: 3. This CDR3 has 13 amino acids. The germline V gene has CDR1 SEHNR and CDR2 FQNEAQ (reference sequence). The CDR3 reads CASSSSGGTEAFF. DNA of the CDR3: TGTGCCAGCAGCTCCTCAGGGGGCACTGAAGCTTTCTTT.

The J gene is TRBJ2-7, the V gene TRBV5-1, with 13 bases that match TRBD2. The CDR3 is 17 residues long. The V and J ends lost 0 bases and 4 bases, in that order; junction bases with no gene match: 7. Germline assignment: CDR1 SGHRS and CDR2 YFSETQ. CDR3 bases: TGCGCCAGCAGCTTGGGACTAGCGGGGGGCCAACCGTACGAGCAGTACTTC. This codes for CASSLGLAGGQPYEQYF.

The chain joins TRBV7-9 to TRBJ2-3; the match to TRBD2 covers 10 bases. The CDR3 is made up of 17 amino acids. Germline V CDR1 and CDR2: SEHNR, FQNEAQ (reference sequence). V shed 5 bases, J shed 9 bases, and the junction held 17 bases outside the gene matches. CDR3 loop: CASSPGTSAPLGITQYF. In nucleotides, the CDR3 is TGTGCCAGCAGCCCCGGGACTAGCGCACCGTTGGGGATCACGCAGTATTTT.